A few counts support the clone carrying this T cell receptor beta chain. The germline V gene encodes CDR1 LNHDA and CDR2 SQIVND (reference sequence). This CDR3 has 14 amino acids. V was pared by 5 bases and J by 5 bases, with 15 bases between. The source of the sample is a study of cytomegalovirus exposure and HLA in healthy donors. The PCR had 60 Vbeta and 13 Jbeta primers. Here immunoSEQ multiplex PCR was the method, and the copy in TCRdb shows in-frame clones only, minus some. The sample shows about 150,000 clones, 80% of them seen only once. This chain uses TRBV19 with TRBJ1-1, with D possibly being TRBD1 (5 bases). This receptor was identified in a man aged 30 to 45 in good health and CMV-seronegative. The specimen sequenced was PBMCs. Written as DNA, the CDR3 is TGTGCCAGTAGTGCCGCGGGACGGATGACTGAAGCTTTCTTT. Protein: CASSAAGRMTEAFF.